One and the same sample provided the 8 T cell receptor beta chains below, sequenced in a study of T cells expressing NK-cell markers. From its re-call of the 5' RACE reads, TCRdb lists each CDR3 protein once, without DNA. The table lists about 410,000 distinct CDR3 sequences, with about 11% in the top ten. Sequences were obtained from blood T cells: a sorted CD56 or NKG2C T cell subset, CD4+ or CD8+ T cells, or bulk PBMC T cells (not recorded which). The receptors derive from a woman aged 45-60 years in good health.

The V and J genes are TRBV20-1 and TRBJ2-1; TCRdb's D call of TRBD1 is untestable without DNA. CDR3 length: 15 amino acids. CDR1 and CDR2 from the germline V gene are DFQATT and SNEGSKA (reference sequence). The CDR3 protein is CSARDGAGAYNEQFF.

The chain employs TRBV11-1 and TRBJ2-3; TCRdb selects TRBD1, and the lack of DNA leaves this call unchecked. Germline V lookup: CDR1 SGHAT, CDR2 FQDESV (reference sequence). CDR3 length: 14 amino acids. CDR3 in amino acids: CASRPSGKGDTQYF.

V is TRBV29-1 and J is TRBJ2-1. CDR1 and CDR2 from the germline V gene are SQVTM and ANQGSEA. This CDR3 spans 13 amino acids. The CDR3 here is CSVDIASYNEQFF.

V and J are TRBV7-2 and TRBJ2-7; TCRdb gives TRBD1 as the D gene, but with no DNA this cannot be confirmed. CDR1 and CDR2 from the germline V gene are SGHTA and FQGNSA. This CDR3 region has 14 residues. The CDR3 reads CASSLGGQGYEQYF.

The J gene is TRBJ2-7, the V gene TRBV29-1; the D call of TRBD2 rests on TCRdb alone, since no DNA is present to check it. CDR1 is SQVTM and CDR2 is ANQGSEA in the germline V gene. The CDR3 totals 14 residues. This CDR3 is CSAPGLTFPYEQYF.

The chain combines TRBV2 with TRBJ2-5. The CDR3 is made up of 11 amino acids. Germline-derived CDR1 and CDR2 are SNHLY and FYNNEI. Here the CDR3 reads CASSERETQYF.

V and J are TRBV7-9 and TRBJ2-3. This CDR3 has 12 amino acids. Germline CDR1 is SEHNR and CDR2 is FQNEAQ (reference sequence). CDR3 amino acids: CASSFPRSTQYF. Filled out from reference TRBV7-9 and TRBJ2-3, the complete variable domain reads DTGVSQNPRHKITKRGQNVTFRCDPISEHNRLYWYRQTLGQGPEFLTYFQNEAQLEKSRLLSDRFSAERPKGSFSTLEIQRTEQGDSAMYLCASSFPRSTQYFGPGTRLTVL.

V gene TRBV10-3 combines with J gene TRBJ2-1; the TCRdb D gene call, TRBD2, has no DNA to confirm it. The CDR3 spans 16 residues. The germline V gene encodes CDR1 ENHRY and CDR2 SYGVKD. The CDR3 sequence: CAIRLEGGISYNEQFF.